The sequence of this TCR beta chain was determined in a study of beta chain features in type 1 diabetes. Study in general: The number of sorted cells examined across all samples was 107,917,701. Findings and limits, study-wide: Unsettled here was the matter of whether HLA type influences TCRB rearrangement.

Details on this clone: Its antigen is as yet unknown.

Expressed TCRB transcripts were sequenced after all isolated RNA was converted to cDNA. Measured with immunoSEQ multiplex PCR; TCRdb has only the in-frame clones, and not every one. The repertoire includes 600,000 to 650,000 clones, roughly 16% of them detected once, and approximately 0.099% sits in the top ten. The CDR3 spans 16 residues. The V gene's germline CDR1 is MNHNS and CDR2 SASEGT. Germline trimming cut 2 bases from V and 4 bases from J; bases unmatched to any gene: 11. The TCR sequence derives from a young man in good health. The chain has TRBV6-1 and TRBJ2-7, with 7 bases matching TRBD2. The sample was naive CD4+ T cells from blood. The CDR3 DNA reads as TGTGCCAGCAGTGAAATCGCTAGCGGAATTATTTACGAGCAGTACTTC. Translating it yields CASSEIASGIIYEQYF.